Reported below is one TCR beta chain. The sample originates from a study of monozygotic twins with inflammatory bowel disease. Template switching incorporated UMIs with a 6-nucleotide sample barcode. No DNA is given; TCRdb re-called the 5' RACE reads and lists each CDR3 protein once. This repertoire includes fewer than 550,000 distinct CDR3 sequences. The CDR3 covers 16 residues. Per germline, CDR1 SGHTA and CDR2 FQGNSA. The sample comprised blood. The J gene is TRBJ2-2, the V gene TRBV7-2; TCRdb gives TRBD2 as the D gene, but with no DNA this cannot be confirmed. This TCR was recovered from a human donor with ulcerative colitis or Crohn's disease, or a healthy co-twin of an affected twin (not recorded which). CDR3 sequence reads: CASSTAGGFGTGELFF.